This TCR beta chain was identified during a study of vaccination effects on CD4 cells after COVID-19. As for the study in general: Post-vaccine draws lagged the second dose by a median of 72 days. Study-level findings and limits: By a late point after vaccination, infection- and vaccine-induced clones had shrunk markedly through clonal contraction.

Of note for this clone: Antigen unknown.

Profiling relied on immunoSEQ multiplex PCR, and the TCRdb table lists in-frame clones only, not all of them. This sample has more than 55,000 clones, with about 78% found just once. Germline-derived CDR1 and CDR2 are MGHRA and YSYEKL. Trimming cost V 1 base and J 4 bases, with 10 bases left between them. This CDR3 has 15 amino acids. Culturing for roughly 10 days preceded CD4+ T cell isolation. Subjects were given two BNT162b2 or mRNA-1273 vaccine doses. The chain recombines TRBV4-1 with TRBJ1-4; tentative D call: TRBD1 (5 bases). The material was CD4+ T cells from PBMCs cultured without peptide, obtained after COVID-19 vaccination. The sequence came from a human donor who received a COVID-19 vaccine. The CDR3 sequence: CASSQGQSHNEKLFF. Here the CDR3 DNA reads TGCGCCAGCAGCCAAGGACAGTCACATAATGAAAAACTGTTTTTT.